The 32 T cell receptor beta chains given below trace back to one sample, sequenced in a study of T cells expressing NK-cell markers. TCRdb reprocessed the 5' RACE reads; each CDR3 protein has one entry and no DNA is given. The listing records 150,000 or so distinct CDR3 sequences. Sequenced input: blood T cells: a sorted CD56 or NKG2C T cell subset, CD4+ or CD8+ T cells, or bulk PBMC T cells (not recorded which). The receptors come from a woman between 18 and 70 years old in good health.

This chain joins TRBV7-9 and TRBJ2-1. This CDR3 has 13 residues. Germline assignment: CDR1 SEHNR and CDR2 FQNEAQ (reference sequence). CDR3 sequence reads: CASGLGDVGEQFF.

The V and J genes are TRBV18 and TRBJ1-2; TCRdb selects TRBD1, and the lack of DNA leaves this call unchecked. The CDR3 loop spans 14 amino acids. Germline CDR1 reads KGHSH; CDR2 reads LQKENI. CDR3 amino acids: CASSGRGGNYGYTF.

CDR3 amino acids: CASSDRQGVFSEQYF. The gene calls are TRBV4-2 and TRBJ2-7; checking the TCRdb D call of TRBD1 is not possible without DNA. Germline lookup yields CDR1 LGHNA and CDR2 YNFKEQ. This CDR3 has 15 amino acids.

The CDR3 region is CAISEGRGRTDTQYF. The genes are TRBV10-3 and TRBJ2-3; absent DNA, TCRdb's TRBD1 call cannot be checked. The CDR3 runs 15 residues. From germline, CDR1 is ENHRY and CDR2 SYGVKD.

The chain joins TRBV15 to TRBJ2-7; the D gene TCRdb calls, TRBD2, cannot be checked with no DNA. The length of the CDR3 is 17 residues. CDR1 is LNHNV, CDR2 YYDKDF, per germline (reference sequence). The CDR3 loop is CATSSGPGRGRSYEQYF.

V usage is TRBV5-1 and J usage is TRBJ1-2; TCRdb names TRBD1, which stays unverified in the absence of DNA. The CDR3 sequence is 16 residues long. Per germline, CDR1 SGHRS and CDR2 YFSETQ. The CDR3 spells CASSTTGTQANYGYTF.

J is TRBJ2-5 and V is TRBV10-3; TCRdb's D call of TRBD1 is untestable without DNA. Germline CDR1 is ENHRY and CDR2 is SYGVKD. CDR3 size: 15 residues. The CDR3 protein is CAISEFRHAGETQYF.

The V gene is TRBV7-3, the J gene TRBJ1-1; checking the TCRdb D call of TRBD1 is not possible without DNA. This CDR3 is 14 amino acids long. Germline CDR1 SGHTA, CDR2 FQGTGA. The CDR3 reads CASRVDRVATEAFF.

This rearrangement joins TRBV5-5 to TRBJ2-3. The CDR3 is made up of 14 amino acids. Germline V gene data show CDR1 as SGHKS and CDR2 as YYEKEE (reference sequence). CDR3 amino acids: CASSSAPLGDTQYF.

The V and J genes are TRBV3-1 and TRBJ1-4. Germline loops: CDR1 LGHDT, CDR2 YNNKEL (reference sequence). The CDR3 covers 16 residues. CDR3 sequence reads: CASSHLTGATNEKLFF.

J is TRBJ2-4 and V is TRBV7-8; the D call of TRBD1 rests on TCRdb alone, since no DNA is present to check it. CDR1 and CDR2 (germline): SGHVS, FQNEAQ. The CDR3 has 17 amino acids. The CDR3 protein is CASMGPWGALAKNIQYF.

The CDR3 region is CASRSGPYDEQFF. The gene calls are TRBV5-1 and TRBJ2-1. The CDR3 is 13 residues long. CDR1 and CDR2 from the germline V gene are SGHRS and YFSETQ.

The V call is TRBV3-1, the J call TRBJ1-3; TCRdb's D call of TRBD1 is untestable without DNA. The germline V gene has CDR1 LGHDT and CDR2 YNNKEL (reference sequence). The CDR3 extends over 17 amino acids. The CDR3 protein is CASSQRTDRSSGNTIYF.

This sequence joins TRBV7-9 and TRBJ2-1. Germline assignment: CDR1 SEHNR and CDR2 FQNEAQ (reference sequence). The CDR3 sequence is 13 residues long. CDR3 protein: CASSLHAGGEQFF.

The V gene is TRBV7-2, the J gene TRBJ2-1; the TCRdb D gene call, TRBD2, has no DNA to confirm it. Per the germline V gene, CDR1 is SGHTA and CDR2 is FQGNSA. This CDR3 is built from 16 residues. CDR3 in amino acids: CASSFVVGGAHNEQFF.

The chain recombines TRBV5-1 with TRBJ2-3; as DNA is missing, the TRBD2 call by TCRdb cannot be tested. The V gene's germline CDR1 is SGHRS and CDR2 YFSETQ. This CDR3 is 13 amino acids long. The CDR3 reads CASSSNLRDTQYF.

The chain recombines TRBV24-1 with TRBJ2-1; checking the TCRdb D call of TRBD1 is not possible without DNA. CDR1 and CDR2 (germline): KGHDR, SFDVKD. The CDR3 is made up of 16 amino acids. The CDR3 is CATSDYLGGRDNEQFF.

The rearrangement joins TRBV5-1 to TRBJ2-7; TCRdb calls TRBD1, which cannot be checked without DNA. The CDR3 contains 17 residues. Germline CDR1 is SGHRS and CDR2 is YFSETQ. This chain's CDR3 is CASSPVVRQAKVYEQYF.

J is TRBJ1-1 and V is TRBV6-1. Germline CDR1 MNHNS, CDR2 SASEGT. This CDR3 has 15 residues. The CDR3 is CASSEGLGVNTEAFF.

The chain recombines TRBV15 with TRBJ2-2. Germline-derived CDR1 and CDR2 are LNHNV and YYDKDF (reference sequence). The CDR3 spans 16 residues. Here the CDR3 reads CATSREDGGNTGELFF. Variable domain in full (rest from reference TRBV15 and TRBJ2-2): DAMVIQNPRYQVTQFGKPVTLSCSQTLNHNVMYWYQQKSSQAPKLLFHYYDKDFNNEADTPDNFQSRRPNTSFCFLDIRSPGLGDTAMYLCATSREDGGNTGELFFGEGSRLTVL.

The J gene is TRBJ2-1, the V gene TRBV7-2. This CDR3 spans 15 amino acids. Germline CDR1 and CDR2: SGHTA and FQGNSA. CDR3 residues: CASSYRDASYNEQFF.

The chain employs TRBV12-3 or TRBV12-4 and TRBJ1-6; TCRdb outputs TRBD1, but without DNA this stays unchecked. The CDR3 has 17 amino acids. CDR3 sequence: CASSLTGSSSYNSPLHF.

V usage is TRBV20-1 and J usage is TRBJ1-1; the D call of TRBD1 rests on TCRdb alone, since no DNA is present to check it. This CDR3 has 13 amino acids. Germline CDR1 is DFQATT and CDR2 is SNEGSKA (reference sequence). CDR3 loop: CSAIRQHNTEAFF.

The chain has TRBV11-3 and TRBJ2-7. The CDR3 has 14 residues. CDR1 is SGHNT, CDR2 YENEEA, per germline. CDR3: CASSFSTGPYEQYF.

This chain uses TRBV4-2 with TRBJ2-1; checking the TCRdb D call of TRBD2 is not possible without DNA. The CDR3 spans 15 residues. CDR1 LGHNA and CDR2 YNFKEQ come from the germline V gene. CDR3 residues: CASSHGRGGYNEQFF.

The chain combines TRBV5-1 with TRBJ2-5; TCRdb selects TRBD1, and the lack of DNA leaves this call unchecked. Per germline, CDR1 SGHRS and CDR2 YFSETQ. The CDR3 consists of 15 residues. This CDR3 is CASSSPPPAGETQYF.

This sequence joins TRBV5-1 and TRBJ2-4; TCRdb lists TRBD2, though no DNA is available to test this call. Germline V lookup: CDR1 SGHRS, CDR2 YFSETQ. This CDR3 region has 14 residues. The CDR3 here is CASSLSRGENIQYF.

The chain combines TRBV5-4 with TRBJ2-4; the D call from TCRdb, TRBD1, cannot be confirmed without DNA. CDR1 is SGHNT, CDR2 YYREEE, per germline (reference sequence). The CDR3 has 17 residues. CDR3 sequence: CASRSRAGTLAKNIQYF.

This chain joins TRBV10-3 and TRBJ2-7; the D call of TRBD2 rests on TCRdb alone, since no DNA is present to check it. The germline gives CDR1 ENHRY, CDR2 SYGVKD. The length of the CDR3 is 18 residues. The CDR3 here is CAISEPGLAGRISYEQYF.

V usage is TRBV29-1 and J usage is TRBJ2-7; TCRdb's D gene call, TRBD1, goes unchecked for lack of DNA. The length of the CDR3 is 12 residues. Germline CDR1 reads SQVTM; CDR2 reads ANQGSEA. The CDR3 here is CSARVGGYEQYF.

This chain joins TRBV12-3 or TRBV12-4 and TRBJ2-1; the D call of TRBD2 rests on TCRdb alone, since no DNA is present to check it. This CDR3 is built from 15 residues. This chain's CDR3 is CASSLYVGGGFEQFF.

This sequence joins TRBV11-2 and TRBJ2-3; lacking DNA, the TRBD2 call made by TCRdb goes unchecked. This CDR3 spans 16 amino acids. The germline gives CDR1 SGHAT, CDR2 FQNNGV. The CDR3 loop is CASSPRLAGGLDTQYF.